A selection of T cell receptor beta chains follows, all from one sample in a study of blood T cells in healthy people across ages. Via MiXCR, TCRdb re-called the 5' RACE reads, giving one row per CDR3 protein. The sample contains some 730,000 distinct CDR3 sequences, over 20% of which appear only once. Material for sequencing was blood. The receptors stem from a man between 65 and 79 years old in good health. Both conserved end residues are part of each CDR3. D genes are given only for firm matches. Some rows have no size entry. The others give once, few or many, or a class for an expanded clone.

TRBV20-1,.,many,TRBJ1-2,TGCAGTGCCCGAGAGGTTTATGGCTACACCTTC,CSAREVYGYTF
TRBV7-2,.,few,TRBJ2-7,TGTGCCAGCAGCTTAATTTCGGGCAGACTCCTCCAGGGGCAGTACTTC,CASSLISGRLLQGQYF
TRBV3-1,.,.,TRBJ2-1,TGTGCCAGCACCCAAGACAGGAGCTCCTACAATGAGCAGTTCTTC,CASTQDRSSYNEQFF
TRBV5-1,TRBD1,.,TRBJ1-1,TGCGCCAGCAGCTTGCGACAGGGGGCCACTGAAGCTTTCTTT,CASSLRQGATEAFF
TRBV12-3/TRBV12-4,.,.,TRBJ1-1,TGTGCCAGCAGTGGCGACAGTATGGTAGGAGTAGAGGCTGAAGCTCTCTTT,CASSGDSMVGVEAEALF
TRBV29-1,.,.,TRBJ2-1,TGCAGCGTTGAAGAGGCACGGAGGGATGAGCAGTTCTTC,CSVEEARRDEQFF
TRBV7-8,.,few,TRBJ1-3,TGTGCCAGCAGTTGGGGGGCTCCAGGGTCTGGAAACACCATATATTTT,CASSWGAPGSGNTIYF
TRBV12-3/TRBV12-4,.,once,TRBJ2-4,TGTGCCAGTTGGACGGGGACAGCGGGCATTCAGTACTTC,CASWTGTAGIQYF
TRBV12-3/TRBV12-4,TRBD2,.,TRBJ2-1,TGTGCCGGGAGGGGCAATGAGCAGTTCTTC,CAGRGNEQFF
TRBV7-2,.,.,TRBJ2-1,TGTGCCAGCAGCTTAATGCCAACGGGGTTAAACTACAATGAGCAGTTCTTC,CASSLMPTGLNYNEQFF
TRBV5-1,TRBD1,many,TRBJ1-2,TGCGCCAGCTCTACAGGGGTCAACTATGGCTACACCTTC,CASSTGVNYGYTF
TRBV20-1,.,once,TRBJ2-4,TGCAGTGCTGGTCCCGCTGGGCCAAACATTCAGTACTTC,CSAGPAGPNIQYF
TRBV3-1,TRBD2,few,TRBJ2-3,TGTGCCAGCAGCGCGGGACTAGCGGAGACAGATACGCAGTATTTT,CASSAGLAETDTQYF
TRBV5-1,.,.,TRBJ1-5,TGCGCCAGCAGCTTAACTGGGAACGTCGATCAGCCCCAGCATTTT,CASSLTGNVDQPQHF
TRBV19,TRBD1,.,TRBJ2-1,TGTGCCAGTAATATAGGGGGCGGTGGGGTAAGGTCCTACAATGAGCAGTTCTTC,CASNIGGGGVRSYNEQFF
TRBV28,TRBD1,many,TRBJ2-1,TGTGCCAGCAGTTCGCCGACAGGGGGCTCCTACAATGAGCAGTTCTTC,CASSSPTGGSYNEQFF
TRBV22-1,.,.,TRBJ1-4,TGTCCTGGGAGCGATCCGGGTCTAGTTCGAGAGAAACTGTTTTTT,CPGSDPGLVREKLFF
TRBV6-6,TRBD1,.,TRBJ1-6,TGTGCCAGCAGACGGGGACAGGATAATTCACCCCTCCACTTT,CASRRGQDNSPLHF
TRBV6-6,.,many,TRBJ1-1,TGTGCCAGCAGGGACAGACAGAACACTGAAGCTTTCTTT,CASRDRQNTEAFF
TRBV29-1,TRBD2,.,TRBJ2-1,TGCAGCGTTGTTCCCTTAGCGGGAGGGCTTGGTGAGCAGTTCTTC,CSVVPLAGGLGEQFF
TRBV19,TRBD2,few,TRBJ2-1,TGTGCCAGTAGTATAGATCCCCCTAGCGGGAGCGACAATGAGCAGTTCTTC,CASSIDPPSGSDNEQFF
TRBV7-9,.,.,TRBJ1-1,TGTGCCAGCAGCTGGAACAGGGAGGTCACTGAAGCTTTCTTT,CASSWNREVTEAFF
TRBV2,.,.,TRBJ2-1,TGTGCCAGCAGTAATAACGCGCAGTTCTTC,CASSNNAQFF
TRBV9,TRBD1,.,TRBJ2-1,TGTGCCAGCAGCCCGCGACAGGGGTACAATGAGCAGTTCTTC,CASSPRQGYNEQFF
TRBV11-2,.,.,TRBJ2-1,TGTGCCAGCAGCTCGCAGCGTCTCTCCCGTAACGAGCAGTTCTTC,CASSSQRLSRNEQFF
TRBV6-6,.,.,TRBJ1-1,TGTGCCAGCAGCCTTCCTGCGACAGGCCAGAACACTGAAGCTTTCTTT,CASSLPATGQNTEAFF
TRBV5-1,.,.,TRBJ1-4,TGCGCCAGCAGCTTGGAGGGCGGCTCAACTAATGAAAAACTGTTTTTT,CASSLEGGSTNEKLFF
TRBV5-6,.,few,TRBJ2-2,TGTGCCAGCAGCTTTCTTCTTAGTGGGAACACCGGGGAGCTGTTTTTT,CASSFLLSGNTGELFF
TRBV5-1,TRBD1,few,TRBJ1-1,TGCGCCAGCAGCTTACGGGACAGCCTGAACACTGAAGCTTTCTTT,CASSLRDSLNTEAFF
TRBV10-1,.,.,TRBJ2-3,TGCGCCAGCAGTGAGTCGGGTACAGATACGCAGTATTTT,CASSESGTDTQYF
TRBV5-1,.,few,TRBJ2-5,TGCGCCAGCAACGACGGGGGTTCGCAAGAGACCCAGTACTTC,CASNDGGSQETQYF
TRBV5-1,TRBD2,few,TRBJ2-5,TGCGCCAGCAGCTTGCTAGCGGGGACTCAAGAGACCCAGTACTTC,CASSLLAGTQETQYF
TRBV6-6,TRBD1,few,TRBJ2-5,TGTGCCAGCAGTTACACTCCACAGGGGCTTAACCAAGAGACCCAGTACTTC,CASSYTPQGLNQETQYF
TRBV7-9,.,few,TRBJ1-4,TGTGCCAGCAGCTTATCTTTGGGAGGTGAAAAACTGTTTTTT,CASSLSLGGEKLFF
TRBV21-1,.,.,TRBJ2-3,TGTGCCAGCAGCCCTGAGGGCGGGTCCATTCCAGGGGATACGCAGTATTTT,CASSPEGGSIPGDTQYF
TRBV6-4,TRBD2,few,TRBJ2-2,TGTGCCAGCAGTGAGCTAGCGGGGATGAACACCGGGGAGCTGTTTTTT,CASSELAGMNTGELFF
TRBV12-3/TRBV12-4,.,many,TRBJ1-4,TGTGCCAGCAGTTTAGGAAGTGAAAAACTGTTTTTT,CASSLGSEKLFF
TRBV20-1,.,few,TRBJ1-1,TGCAGTGCTAGAGGGGCGACGGAGGAAGCTTTCTTT,CSARGATEEAFF
TRBV6-2/TRBV6-3,TRBD1,.,TRBJ1-2,TGTGCCAACTCGATGACAGGGAACTATGGCTACACCTTC,CANSMTGNYGYTF
TRBV6-5,.,.,TRBJ1-3,TGTGCCAGCAGTTACTCGACCATCACCTCTGGAAACACCATATATTTT,CASSYSTITSGNTIYF
TRBV5-4,TRBD1,.,TRBJ1-1,TGTGCCAGCAAAATGGACAGGGGTGACACTGAAGCTTTCTTT,CASKMDRGDTEAFF
TRBV29-1,TRBD2,few,TRBJ2-3,TGCAGCGCCGGCGGGACTAGCGGTAGCACAGATACGCAGTATTTT,CSAGGTSGSTDTQYF
TRBV14,TRBD2,.,TRBJ2-1,TGTGCCAGCAGCCAAGATCAAGGCGGGAGGAGCTCCTACAATGAGCAGTTCTTC,CASSQDQGGRSSYNEQFF
TRBV9,.,many,TRBJ2-5,TGTGCCAGCAGCCGAAGAGGGGGGTTCCAAGAGACCCAGTACTTC,CASSRRGGFQETQYF
TRBV5-4,.,.,TRBJ1-5,TGTGCCAGCAGCTTGGGGCCAGGGAAAGGTCAGCCCCAGCATTTT,CASSLGPGKGQPQHF
TRBV7-8,.,few,TRBJ1-5,TGTGCCAGCAGCCGACGGGGAGGGGAAGGAGGACAGCCCCAGCATTTT,CASSRRGGEGGQPQHF
TRBV14,.,.,TRBJ2-1,TGTGCCAGCAGCCAACCGCATGGGACTTCCTACAATGAGCAGTTCTTC,CASSQPHGTSYNEQFF
TRBV5-1,.,few,TRBJ1-1,TGCGCCAGCAGCCAGGGACTGACTGAAGCTTTCTTT,CASSQGLTEAFF
TRBV5-1,.,.,TRBJ2-1,TGCGCCAGCGGGGAGTACAATGAGCAGTTCTTC,CASGEYNEQFF
TRBV4-3,.,many,TRBJ2-1,TGCGCCAGCAGCCAAGATCGGCGGAGTCCTATGCAGTTCTTC,CASSQDRRSPMQFF
TRBV5-1,.,.,TRBJ1-1,TGCGCCAGCAGCTTGGCGGGAGACCGAGCTTTCTTT,CASSLAGDRAFF
TRBV19,.,.,TRBJ2-7,TGTGCCAGTAGTATAGGAGGACACGCCTACGAGCAGTACTTC,CASSIGGHAYEQYF
TRBV28,.,few,TRBJ1-2,TGTGCCAGCCGTCGGACGCCCCTAGGCTACACCTTC,CASRRTPLGYTF
TRBV6-5,.,.,TRBJ2-5,TGTGCCAGCAAAAGAGAGAGTCAAGAGACCCAGTACTTC,CASKRESQETQYF